The 5 T cell receptor beta chains below all came from one sample that was sequenced in a study of T cell responses to AZD1222 COVID-19 vaccine. Clones were read by immunoSEQ multiplex PCR, and TCRdb kept only the in-frame ones, dropping some. This table holds roughly 180,000 clones, around 87% found once. The sequencing used peripheral blood, collected on day 0 of MenACWY control vaccination. The receptors originated from an adult in good health.

The rearrangement uses TRBV19 and TRBJ1-4; possible D gene TRBD1, 5 bases. This CDR3 spans 14 amino acids. Deletions cut 5 bases from V and 4 bases from J, with 11 bases between. Germline-derived CDR1 and CDR2 are LNHDA and SQIVND (reference sequence). Here the CDR3 reads CASSSRQGNEKLFF. CDR3 bases: TGTGCCAGTAGTTCACGCCAGGGTAATGAAAAACTGTTTTTT.

The chain joins TRBV6-5 to TRBJ2-7; D not resolved. Germline CDR1 MNHEY, CDR2 SVGAGI. The V and J ends lost 4 bases and 4 bases respectively, with 11 bases between them. This CDR3 is 13 amino acids long. The CDR3 DNA sequence: TGTGCCAGCAGTTCCCCTAGGGTATACGAGCAGTACTTC. Translation: CASSSPRVYEQYF.

V is TRBV4-1 and J is TRBJ1-6; 9 nucleotides match TRBD1. The CDR3 is 19 amino acids. Looked up from germline, CDR1 is MGHRA and CDR2 is YSYEKL. After removal of 0 bases from V and 1 base from J, the junction contained 7 bases not matched to a gene. The CDR3 is CASSQERGQGTSYNSPLHF. In DNA, the CDR3 is TGCGCCAGCAGCCAAGAGAGGGGACAGGGTACGTCCTATAATTCACCCCTCCACTTT.

V gene TRBV6-5 combines with J gene TRBJ2-2; TRBD2 is a possible D gene (5 bases). Germline V gene sequence: CDR1 MNHEY, CDR2 SVGAGI. V lost 6 bases and J 0 bases, leaving 8 bases between the germline ends. The CDR3 spans 14 residues. The CDR3 DNA follows: TGTGCCAGCAGAGGACTCGCGAACACCGGGGAGCTGTTTTTT. It codes for CASRGLANTGELFF.

About this clone itself: This specimen includes other DNA sequences encoding the same CDR3. This chain joins TRBV20-1 and TRBJ2-7, with D tentatively TRBD2 (6 bases). Trimming took off 3 bases at V and 3 bases at J, with 6 bases between the two ends. This CDR3 is built from 11 residues. Germline V gives CDR1 DFQATT, CDR2 SNEGSKA (reference sequence). CDR3 nucleotide sequence: TGCAGTGCTAGGGGGGGCTACGAGCAGTACTTC. Translated: CSARGGYEQYF.